The clone carrying this T cell receptor (beta chain) was counted a few times. TCRdb reprocessed the 5' RACE reads with MiXCR, giving one entry per CDR3 protein. The data show about 250,000 distinct CDR3 sequences, 15% to 20% seen once. This specimen comes from a study of CD8 T cells in ankylosing spondylitis. The receptor comes from a male donor with ankylosing spondylitis or in good health (not recorded which). Sequenced sample: blood, either unsorted or a sorted T cell fraction (not recorded which).

CDR3 nucleotide sequence: TGTGCCAGCAGTTCCCCGGGGACAGATATCTCCTACGAGCAGTACTTC. It translates to CASSSPGTDISYEQYF. This rearrangement joins TRBV12-3 or TRBV12-4 to TRBJ2-7, with TRBD1 matching 7 bases. The CDR3 extends over 16 amino acids. The trim removed 4 bases at V and 0 bases at J, leaving 9 bases unmatched.